The T cell receptor beta chain described here comes from a study of cytomegalovirus exposure and HLA in healthy donors (TCRdb year 2017). About the full investigation: In an earlier analysis of under 750 of the donors, around 290 Gb of sequence data and some 100 million unique TCR beta sequences from roughly 190 million T cells were reported. Rather than using new phenotypic data, the later analysis identified candidate immune exposures from TCR beta sequences and from how often those sequences occurred across donors. A later analysis re-examined previously published TCR beta repertoires from just over 650 donors and added high-resolution HLA genotyping to investigate patterns of TCR occurrence. To predict cytomegalovirus infection status, the study combined high-throughput TCR immunosequencing, statistical association of individual TCRs with disease status, and machine learning. A later genetic analysis used genome-wide SNP genotypes for about 65% of the 666 donors, treating that subset as a discovery cohort. Among 398 genotyped donors of the cohort, an average of around 240,000 unique TCR beta nucleotide sequences were sequenced per donor, 15% to 20% of them non-productive. To decide whether each TCR beta V gene segment behaved as functional or pseudogenic, an earlier analysis of some 600 of the donors relied on high-throughput TCR beta sequencing. Typing coverage varied by locus: about 620-630 donors for A, B, C, DRB1 and DQB1; approximately 520 for DQA1; about 590 for DPA1; 400 to 480 for DPB1. Both class I and class II loci were covered by HLA typing, at four-digit resolution. The genetic ancestry cluster associated with self-reported Caucasian donors included roughly four fifths of the 398 genotyped donors. The study used immunosequencing to profile the T cell repertoires of about 670 subjects and linked those repertoires to cytomegalovirus serostatus. Besides the first cohort of hundreds of subjects, a separate validation cohort made up of 95 to 150 different subjects was used. About five DR-DQ haplotypes were handled as single units for association and clustering because linkage in the cohort was strong. All discovery cohort repertoires had been generated using a single sequencing platform. An early release covering roughly 640 HLA-typed donors comprised about 300 gigabases of sequencing data and 85 million or so unique TCR sequences. The aim of the study was to test whether cataloging public T cell receptors could identify signatures of past pathogen exposure. Donor age, sex, ethnicity and CMV serostatus were compiled alongside the repertoire data. Broad study findings and their caveats: Because some donors lacked HLA typing at each locus, the association tests relied only on the typed subset. A later analysis found that TCR association rates varied across HLA loci, with DRB1 alleles showing the most associated TCRs and HLA-C alleles the fewest. In the study, 164 TCR beta chains were listed as associated with cytomegalovirus. At a false discovery rate of 0.05, a later analysis linked 16,951 TCR beta sequences to specific HLA alleles. The cohort was sequenced for TCR beta chains only, and without alpha or paired-chain data the features that could be detected were limited. Because counts were too low, 15 or so rarely observed V segments, including chromosome 9 orphons, were excluded from the earlier analysis of 587 of the donors. A later genetic analysis associated a missense DCLRE1C variant with V-gene and J-gene trimming of TCR beta chains, and an independent cohort replicated the association. According to a later analysis, parvovirus B19, influenza, CMV and Epstein-Barr virus appeared linked to several top co-occurrence clusters. A cluster of highly shared sequence variants was judged likely to be a technical artifact of the sequencing pipeline. It was suggested by the authors that the approach could potentially be generalized to other disease states and immunological phenotypes. Because the 87-base-pair reads could not distinguish some IMGT-functional V segments, including TRBV6-2 and TRBV6-3, those segments were excluded. According to a later genetic analysis, donors in an Asian-associated ancestry cluster had fewer N-insertions in productive TCRs than the approximately 630-donor mean. A few of the identified cytomegalovirus-associated TCR beta chains were confirmed in vitro to be specific for cytomegalovirus antigens. The classifier was reported to diagnose cytomegalovirus status with high specificity and sensitivity in both the original cohort and the validation cohort. Roughly uniform sequencing depth across donors was assumed in presence/absence analyses, although this assumption may not hold. An earlier analysis of around 500 of the donors showed that most TCR beta V segments appeared in productive rearrangements either about 87% or about 30% of the time, which broadly matched IMGT annotations. Assigning TCR associations to individual alleles was difficult when HLA alleles, especially DR and DQ, strongly co-occurred. According to a later analysis, most CMV-associated TCR beta chains appeared to be HLA-restricted, and the HLA associations seemed to be driven largely by CMV exposure. Immune exposure information for the cohort was limited to CMV serostatus. Most TCR sequences were seen in very few donors, while some public TCRs were found in many individuals. A further reported finding was that TCR beta sequences accurately predicted the HLA-A and HLA-B alleles for most subjects in the first cohort. Linkage disequilibrium might explain the correlated functional status among segregating V segments, but an unknown experimental factor could not be ruled out. A later analysis found that HLA-associated TCR beta chains were more clonally expanded and had lower generation probabilities than equally common non-associated chains.

Of note for this clone: Its target antigen remains unknown. Per-nucleotide qualities are absent, and no much larger clonotype sits a single base away.

Libraries were made using the immunoSEQ multiplex PCR assay. For the multiplex PCR, a mixture combining 60 forward primers for TCR Vbeta segments and 13 reverse primers for TCR Jbeta segments was used. The CDR3 region of rearranged TCR beta genes was amplified from genomic DNA with a multiplex PCR assay. On the Illumina HiSeq System, the amplified TCR beta libraries were sequenced as 87-base-pair reads. The original methods were these. Across the 500 to 850 repertoires, a later analysis counted 80 million or so unique TCR beta chains, approximately 12 million of which were shared by at least two donors. Raw reads were error-corrected and collapsed into unique sequences by a nearest-neighbor algorithm in which closely related sequences were merged to remove PCR and sequencing errors. CDR3 sequences were aligned to IMGT reference sequences to assign V, D and J gene segments. For a sequence to be retained, at least a six-nucleotide match to both a V gene segment and a J gene segment was required. Rearrangements were classified as productive when the CDR3 lacked stop codons and remained in frame with V and J, and all other rearrangements were classified as non-productive. CDR3 was defined by IMGT convention, running from the second conserved V-encoded cysteine to the conserved J-encoded phenylalanine. In an earlier analysis of just under 600 of the donors, sequences lacking an unambiguous match to a single V gene segment were excluded. An earlier analysis of 587 of the donors called V segments functional above 56.7% productive rearrangements and segregating when the between-donor standard deviation exceeded 5%. A statistical classification framework was developed to diagnose cytomegalovirus status using the catalog of TCR beta chain sequences. In a later analysis, V and J genes were assigned by comparing TCR nucleotide sequences against IMGT/GENE-DB human TR gene sequences. In a later analysis, CDR3 sequences and most-parsimonious VDJ recombination scenarios were assigned using the TCRdist pipeline. In a later analysis, each TCR beta chain was defined by its CDR3 amino acid sequence together with its V-gene family, and reads lacking a unique V-gene family were excluded. As a way to deal with suspected cross-contamination and a sequencing artifact, a later analysis dropped 640 or so nucleotide sequences that were highly shared and had low generation probability. In a later analysis, a clonal expansion index for each public chain was calculated from normalized within-repertoire ranks of inferred template counts. Generation probabilities in a later analysis came from a VDJ recombination model fitted to out-of-frame rearrangements, and those results were checked against IGoR. A later analysis scored TCR-TCR, TCR-HLA and TCR-CMV co-occurrence with hypergeometric tests, applying a repertoire-size bias correction to TCR pairs. A later analysis estimated false discovery rates by permuting HLA or CMV assignments 20 times. A later analysis grouped co-occurring TCRs with DBSCAN, adding TCRdist sequence similarity when clustering within HLA-allele-positive subsets. Co-occurrence clustering excluded repertoires with fewer than 30,000 or more than 120,000 public chains, plus five with anomalous nucleotide sharing. TCRdb holds this immuneACCESS table with in-frame rearrangements only. Some clones are missing; in checked studies, unresolved V genes explain under half, and the rest has no known cause. The D gene and trimming were derived from the DNA, and the V and J assignments and clone size from that table. The sample table lists about 200,000 clones, 82% of them with a count of one. Around 2.7% of the sample belongs to the ten largest clones.

The cohort comprised several hundred healthy bone marrow donors. At the time of sampling, every cohort member was nominally healthy, though immune exposures that went unrecorded were likely present. The donor was CMV seronegative and belonged to the group of around 350 seronegative cohort members. A peripheral blood sample was provided by each donor, and peripheral blood mononuclear cells were used for TCR beta sequencing. The Qiagen DNeasy Blood Extraction Kit was used to extract genomic DNA from the blood cell samples. Trimming takes 5 bases off V and 6 bases off J; junction bases not matched to a gene: 5. The CDR3 numbers 15 residues from cysteine through phenylalanine. The only DNA kept is the CDR3, 45 bases in frame from the first base. The germline V gene (reference sequence) provides CDR1 MNHEY and CDR2 SMNVEV.

Sequencing used PBMCs. The V gene is TRBV27 and the J gene is TRBJ2-7; 15 bases in the middle match TRBD2. The TCR was taken from a woman aged 40 to 49 in good health and CMV-seronegative. The DNA sequence follows: TGTGCCAGCAGTCCCCGGACTAGCGGGAGGGGCGAGCAGTACTTC. Translation gives CASSPRTSGRGEQYF.